This TCR beta chain was observed in a study of T cells in localized non-small cell lung cancer. Notes on the study in general: There was higher T cell clonality in uninvolved adjacent lung than in tumor, and it was highest there.

Germline CDR1 and CDR2: SGHRS and YFSETQ. Trimming stripped 5 bases from V and 6 bases from J, with 10 bases between. The CDR3 consists of 12 residues. In its sample, this clone was seen a few times. The antigen is not known. Data came from immunoSEQ multiplex PCR; TCRdb stores just in-frame clones and leaves some out. The table includes roughly 16,000 clones, 70% to 90% detected once. This material consisted of peripheral blood, taken before any cancer treatment. The chain has TRBV5-1 and TRBJ2-3; no firm D call. The sequence derives from a male donor at least 60 years old with stage I lung adenocarcinoma. The CDR3 protein is CASSTFGDTQYF. CDR3 nucleotide sequence: TGCGCCAGCAGTACATTTGGGGATACGCAGTATTTT.